This T cell receptor (beta chain) emerged from a study of Ad26.COV2.S vaccination and SARS-CoV-2 variants. About the study: In the study, Ad26.COV2.S was injected intramuscularly once, or twice 56 days apart.

The treatment was: some 20 received Ad26.COV2.S at low or high dose, single or two shots; about 5 received placebo; per-sample allocation not given. Sampling was performed 63 days after the first vaccine or placebo injection. Donation came from an adult in Boston who was aged 18-55 years. Assay: immunoSEQ multiplex PCR; the TCRdb copy retains only in-frame clones and omits some. The sample consists of 330,000 or so clones, almost 90% of them appearing once. Sequenced here: peripheral blood, sampled in a trial of Ad26.COV2.S vaccine versus placebo. The receptor's source is a person aged 18-65 years who received the Ad26.COV2.S COVID-19 vaccine or a placebo.

CDR3 sequence (DNA): TGCGCCAGCAGCCAAGATCGGAGTGGGAACACTGAAGCTTTCTTT. This codes for CASSQDRSGNTEAFF. The chain recombines TRBV4-3 with TRBJ1-1; D remains unclear. The CDR3 has 15 amino acids. V lost 0 bases and J 1 base, leaving 9 bases between the germline ends. Germline V gene data show CDR1 as LGHNA and CDR2 as YSLEER.